This T cell receptor (beta chain) was documented in a study of T cells after yellow fever vaccination. This CDR3 spans 14 amino acids. From germline, CDR1 is SGHRS and CDR2 YFSETQ. V shed 4 bases and J 8 bases; nucleotides not matched to a gene: 9. Each CDR3 protein gets one entry after TCRdb re-called the 5' RACE reads with MiXCR. Of 250,000 to 350,000 distinct CDR3 sequences detected, approximately 10% appear once; the ten largest clones hold about 3%. This clonotype was counted a few times. This sequence joins TRBV5-1 and TRBJ2-1; 7 bases fit TRBD1. The sequencing here drew on CD4+ T cells sorted from PBMCs, taken 5 days after the yellow fever booster vaccination. This TCR was recovered from a man younger than 30 who received the YFV17D yellow fever vaccine. CDR3 DNA: TGCGCCAGCAGCGCCGGGACAGTGAACGATGAGCAGTTCTTC. Amino acid sequence: CASSAGTVNDEQFF.